Reported below is one T cell receptor (beta chain). The antigen remains undetermined. The sample originates from a study of regulatory T cells in long-lasting Graves disease. Findings and limits, study-wide: Segments TRBV28, TRBJ1-2 and TRBJ2-5 showed preferential usage in persistent disease. Peripheral blood, not thyroid tissue, was the sole material studied.

Regarding time point: persistent/refractory GD, antithyroid drugs over 5 years with positive TRAb. Making the TCR library involved RNA that had been extracted from PBMCs. This CDR3 comprises 15 residues. CDR1 and CDR2 (germline): KGHSH, LQKENI. V trimming: 0 bases; J trimming: 4 bases; junction bases outside the gene matches: 3. Through Arm-PCR of CDR3 regions and iRepertoire HTBI primers, TCR beta libraries were built. Study processing details: 60 to 65 TRBV and some 14 TRBJ segments were identified across samples. TCRdb recomputed calls from the multiplex PCR reads with MiXCR, one row per CDR3 protein. TCRdb, not the authors, supplied the V and J calls. This table holds some 450,000 distinct CDR3 sequences, 23% found once.

The rearrangement uses TRBV18 and TRBJ1-2; 9 nucleotides line up with TRBD1. This TCR came from a female donor with Graves disease. The sample consisted of peripheral blood mononuclear cells (PBMCs), taken when the disease was refractory, from a patient treated with antithyroid drugs. CDR3 sequence: CASSPPDRGGYGYTF. Written as DNA, the CDR3 is TGTGCCAGCTCACCACCGGACAGGGGAGGCTATGGCTACACCTTC.